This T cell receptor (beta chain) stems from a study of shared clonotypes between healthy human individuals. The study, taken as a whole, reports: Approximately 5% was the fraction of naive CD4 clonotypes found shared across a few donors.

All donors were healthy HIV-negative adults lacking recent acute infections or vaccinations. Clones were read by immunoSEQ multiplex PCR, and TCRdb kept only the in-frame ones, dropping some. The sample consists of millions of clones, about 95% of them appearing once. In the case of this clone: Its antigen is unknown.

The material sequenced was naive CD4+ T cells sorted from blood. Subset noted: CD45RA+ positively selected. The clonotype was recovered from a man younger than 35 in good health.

The CDR3 protein is CASSQDRRTSGYNEQFF. The CDR3 DNA reads TGCGCCAGCAGCCAAGATCGAAGGACTAGCGGTTACAATGAGCAGTTCTTC. The chain carries TRBV4-3 and TRBJ2-1; 10 bases align to TRBD2. Germline CDR1 and CDR2: LGHNA and YSLEER. CDR3 length equals 17 residues. The V and J ends lost 0 bases and 4 bases, in that order; junction bases with no gene match: 6.